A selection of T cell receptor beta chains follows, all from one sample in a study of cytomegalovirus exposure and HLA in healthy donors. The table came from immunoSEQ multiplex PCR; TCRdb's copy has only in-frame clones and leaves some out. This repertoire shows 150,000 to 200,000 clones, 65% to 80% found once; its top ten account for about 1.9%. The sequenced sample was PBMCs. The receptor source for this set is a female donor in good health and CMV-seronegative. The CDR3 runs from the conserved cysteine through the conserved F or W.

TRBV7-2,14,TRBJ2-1,CASSFSHSISEQFF
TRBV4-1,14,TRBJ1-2,CASSATGTGGGYTF
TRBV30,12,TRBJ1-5,CAWGASNQPQHF
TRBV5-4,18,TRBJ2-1,CASSSGTSGRGSYNEQFF
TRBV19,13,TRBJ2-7,CASSIGRAYEQYF
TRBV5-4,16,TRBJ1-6,CASRPGQGVFNSPLHF
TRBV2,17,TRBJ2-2,CAHGGGIGTVNTGELFF
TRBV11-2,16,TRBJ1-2,CASSTLAGQGARGYTF
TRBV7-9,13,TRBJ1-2,CASSPDRNYGYTF
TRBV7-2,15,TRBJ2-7,CASSLVVAGANEQYF
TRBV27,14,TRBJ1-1,CASYKGQGTAEAFF
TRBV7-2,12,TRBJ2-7,CASSSQAGEQYF
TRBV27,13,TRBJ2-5,CASSLTGGETQYF
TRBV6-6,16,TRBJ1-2,CASSYPPPDARSVYTF
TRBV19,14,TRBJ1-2,CASSIVIGSPGYTF
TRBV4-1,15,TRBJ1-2,CASSPTTTGRRGYTF
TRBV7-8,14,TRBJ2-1,CASSLERGNNEQFF
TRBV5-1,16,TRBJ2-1,CASSLEPGGWDNEQFF
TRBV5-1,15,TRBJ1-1,CASSLTVQGSTEAFF
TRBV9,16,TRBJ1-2,CASSPREGILNYGYTF
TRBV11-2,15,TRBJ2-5,CASSFLRGGGETQYF
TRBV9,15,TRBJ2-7,CASSVAGDRGYEQYF
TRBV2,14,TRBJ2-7,CASSETGGEGVRYF
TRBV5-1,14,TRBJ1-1,CASSWGGGDTEAFF
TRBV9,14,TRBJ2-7,CASSVSGGSYEQYF
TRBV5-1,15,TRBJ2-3,CASSFYSGGTDTQYF
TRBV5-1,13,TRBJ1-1,CASSGVLNTEAFF
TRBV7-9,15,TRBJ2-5,CASSWIGSAQETQYF
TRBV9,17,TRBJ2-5,CASSDGTSGGGQETQYF
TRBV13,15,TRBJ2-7,CASSGPAGSLYEQYF
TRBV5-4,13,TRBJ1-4,CASTSSGEEKLFF
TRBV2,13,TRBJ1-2,CASSIQGAYGYTF
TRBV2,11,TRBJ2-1,CASIAGNEQFF
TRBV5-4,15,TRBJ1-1,CASSPKNPGSTEAFF
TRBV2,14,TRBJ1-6,CASGQDRGYSPLHF
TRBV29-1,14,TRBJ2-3,CSVSGTGGADTQYF
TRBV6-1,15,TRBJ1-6,CASTGDFRMYSPLHF